A single sample is the source of the 26 T cell receptor beta chains below, sequenced in a study of spatial heterogeneity in lung cancer (dated by TCRdb to 2018 to 2020). Libraries were built with 5' RACE. Sequenced on a NextSeq 500. TCRdb cleaned the public reads at Q25 with fastp, built clones with MiXCR and kept in-frame beta chains. Records with the same CDR3 protein are collapsed into one entry carrying the most frequent genes and DNA. In all, the sample holds several thousand distinct CDR3 sequences, and around 8.7% of those were seen once. The top ten clones comprise less than 15% of the sample. No antigens are known for them. Study-wide conclusions, independent of this receptor: The number of expanded intratumoral alpha and beta TCRs correlated with the tumor nonsynonymous mutation count.

The label giving this sample's time point can be read as: sample taken at primary tumor resection. Sample: lung tumor tissue, taken at surgery. These receptors came from a male donor with early-stage non-small cell lung cancer.

Relative to its sample, this clonotype is medium-sized (0.01 to 0.1%). The rearrangement joins TRBV6-6 to TRBJ1-4; unclear D gene. The CDR3 length is 18 residues. The V end lost 3 bases, the J end lost 3 bases, and 20 bases lay between the germline ends. Germline values: CDR1 MNHNY, CDR2 SVGAGI (reference sequence). CDR3 nucleotide sequence: TGTGCCAGCAGTTATCCACCTTTGGGAGGCTGGGCTAATGAAAAACTGTTTTTT. It encodes CASSYPPLGGWANEKLFF.

This clonotype was recorded a few times. The CDR3 region is CASSAAGTNNEQFF. The CDR3 DNA follows: TGTGCCAGCAGCGCCGCGGGGACTAACAATGAGCAGTTCTTC. The rearrangement uses TRBV7-7 and TRBJ2-1; 7 bases match TRBD2. This CDR3 comprises 14 residues. V was clipped by 5 bases and J by 5 bases; unmatched bases: 6. CDR1 SSHAT and CDR2 FNYEAQ come from the germline V gene (reference sequence).

By sample fraction, this clonotype is medium-sized. The V call is TRBV6-1, the J call TRBJ2-2; D is ambiguous. The V and J ends lost 6 bases and 4 bases respectively, with 12 bases between them. This CDR3 has 14 amino acids. CDR1 MNHNS and CDR2 SASEGT come from the germline V gene. CDR3 coding DNA: TGTGCCAGCAGCCCCCTGTTACTCACCGGGGAGCTGTTTTTT. Protein product: CASSPLLLTGELFF.

This clonotype has a count of ten or more. The chain links TRBV5-1 to TRBJ1-3, with D unresolved. V gave up 3 bases and J gave up 2 bases, with 12 bases separating them. Looked up from germline, CDR1 is SGHRS and CDR2 is YFSETQ. The CDR3 runs to 15 residues. The CDR3 sequence is CASSSGALAGNTIYF. The CDR3 nucleotides read TGCGCCAGCAGCTCCGGAGCCTTAGCTGGAAACACCATATATTTT.

By proportion, this clonotype is medium-sized. J is TRBJ1-3 and V is TRBV12-3 or TRBV12-4; D is uncertain. The CDR3 covers 13 residues. V was shortened by 3 bases and J by 2 bases, with 5 bases between the two germline ends. CDR3: CASSFRTGNTIYF. The DNA of the CDR3 is TGTGCCAGCAGTTTCAGGACTGGAAACACCATATATTTT.

There are many counts of this clonotype. This chain uses TRBV6-5 with TRBJ2-3; D remains unclear. V dropped 6 bases and J dropped 5 bases, with 12 bases sitting between them. CDR3 length: 13 amino acids. CDR1 MNHEY and CDR2 SVGAGI come from the germline V gene. The CDR3 DNA reads TGTGCCAGCAGGGCGATGATCGGAGATACGCAGTATTTT. The encoded protein is CASRAMIGDTQYF.

Sample share makes this clonotype medium-sized. The J gene is TRBJ2-2, the V gene TRBV20-1, with D unclear. The ends were cut back, 6 bases at V and 0 bases at J, with 11 bases in the middle. The CDR3 consists of 14 residues. The germline gives CDR1 DFQATT, CDR2 SNEGSKA (reference sequence). The CDR3 loop is CSASRRTNTGELFF. As DNA, the CDR3 is TGCAGTGCGTCAAGAAGGACGAACACCGGGGAGCTGTTTTTT.

In its sample, this clonotype was seen many times. V usage is TRBV28 and J usage is TRBJ2-7; TRBD2 agrees at 9 bases. The germline V gene encodes CDR1 MDHEN and CDR2 SYDVKM. With 6 bases clipped from V and 0 bases from J, the junction kept 9 bases outside the gene matches. CDR3 length: 16 amino acids. CDR3 amino acids: CASSQTSGSSSYEQYF. CDR3 in DNA: TGTGCCAGCAGCCAAACTAGCGGGTCCTCCTCCTACGAGCAGTACTTC.

This clonotype is judged medium-sized. V is TRBV29-1 and J is TRBJ2-7, with TRBD1 as a possible D gene (5 bases). Germline values: CDR1 SQVTM, CDR2 ANQGSEA. This CDR3 is built from 13 residues. Trimming took 1 base from V and 7 from J, leaving 14 bases between them. CDR3 sequence reads: CSVEGYRSGEQYF. CDR3 DNA sequence: TGCAGCGTTGAAGGCTACAGGAGTGGTGAGCAGTACTTC.

This clonotype qualifies as medium-sized. The J gene is TRBJ2-1, the V gene TRBV5-1, with D perhaps given as TRBD1 or TRBD2 (5 bases each). Germline-derived CDR1 and CDR2 are SGHRS and YFSETQ. The CDR3 totals 14 residues. Trimming left V 1 base short and J 8 bases short, with 13 bases between. The CDR3 nucleotides read TGCGCCAGCAGCTTGACAGGACTCCTCCATGAGCAGTTCTTC. It codes for CASSLTGLLHEQFF.

This clonotype was found a few times. The genes are TRBV2 and TRBJ2-2, with D uncertain. V lost 7 bases to trimming and J lost 0 bases, with 9 bases between them. Germline CDR1 SNHLY, CDR2 FYNNEI. The CDR3 is made up of 14 amino acids. The CDR3 spells CASTGSANTGELFF. DNA for the CDR3: TGTGCCAGCACGGGCTCCGCGAACACCGGGGAGCTGTTTTTT.

This clonotype was seen at least ten times. The chain combines TRBV20-1 with TRBJ1-6; TRBD1 might be the D (6 bases). This CDR3 comprises 12 residues. Per germline, CDR1 DFQATT and CDR2 SNEGSKA (reference sequence). The V gene lost 5 bases and the J gene lost 15 bases, with 17 bases spanning the gap. CDR3 protein: CSAGGGSQDLHF. DNA for the CDR3: TGCAGTGCTGGTGGGGGCTCCCAAGACCTCCACTTT.

To note about this clonotype: A much larger clonotype is one base distant, so this may be a read error. V gene TRBV6-5 combines with J gene TRBJ2-5; D is possibly TRBD1 (8 bases). CDR3 length: 14 residues. Germline CDR1 and CDR2: MNHEY and SVGAGI. Trimming took off 6 bases at V and 7 bases at J, with 18 bases between the two ends. DNA of the CDR3: TGTGCCAGCAGATCCCCGAACAGGGGGGGGACCCAGTACTTC. Encoded protein: CASRSPNRGGTQYF.

By sample fraction, this clonotype is medium-sized (0.01 to 0.1%). The chain recombines TRBV28 with TRBJ1-4; D is uncertain. CDR3 size: 12 residues. V was cut by 5 bases and J by 8 bases, with 9 bases left in between. From germline, CDR1 is MDHEN and CDR2 SYDVKM. CDR3 sequence reads: CASSGQVEKLFF. DNA of the CDR3: TGTGCCAGCAGTGGCCAGGTGGAAAAACTGTTTTTT.

The chain joins TRBV2 to TRBJ1-2, with D uncertain. The CDR3 is 13 amino acids. With 8 bases removed from V and 5 bases from J, the gap between germline ends came to 15 bases. The germline gives CDR1 SNHLY, CDR2 FYNNEI. DNA for the CDR3: TGTGCCAGCCAGCCCCAGGACGATTATGGCTACACCTTC. Encoded protein: CASQPQDDYGYTF.

The CDR3 here is CASRRTPDRGQETQYF. CDR3 coding DNA: TGCGCCAGCAGAAGAACTCCGGACAGGGGGCAAGAGACCCAGTACTTC. V is TRBV5-1 and J is TRBJ2-5, with TRBD1 matching 10 bases. CDR3 length equals 16 residues. Trimming took 5 bases from V and 2 from J; bases not matched to a gene: 9. The V gene's germline CDR1 is SGHRS and CDR2 YFSETQ.

This clonotype was observed a few times. The chain carries TRBV7-2 and TRBJ2-5; TRBD1 agrees at 8 bases. Unmatched junction bases numbered 8, after V lost 3 bases and J lost 5 bases. CDR1 and CDR2 from the germline V gene are SGHTA and FQGNSA. This CDR3 has 15 residues. The CDR3 bases are TGTGCCAGCAGCTTCCAGGGGGCGCGGTGGGAGACCCAGTACTTC. Protein: CASSFQGARWETQYF.

This clonotype is medium-sized (0.01 to 0.1%) in the sample. V is TRBV4-1 and J is TRBJ1-4; the D is unclear. Germline V lookup: CDR1 MGHRA, CDR2 YSYEKL. V shed 5 bases and J shed 8 bases, with 12 bases lying between them. This CDR3 is 13 amino acids long. The CDR3 nucleotides read TGCGCCAGCAGCGTTCGACTGGAGGAAAAACTGTTTTTT. This encodes CASSVRLEEKLFF.

This clonotype showed up many times. The chain couples TRBV10-3 to TRBJ2-7, with 10 bases aligning to TRBD2. V gave up 6 bases and J gave up 3 bases; unmatched junction bases: 8. Germline values: CDR1 ENHRY, CDR2 SYGVKD. The CDR3 loop spans 15 amino acids. CDR3 region: CAISRGLAFNYEQYF. CDR3 nucleotides: TGTGCCATCAGCCGGGGACTAGCGTTTAACTACGAGCAGTACTTC.

Judged by abundance, this clonotype is medium-sized. The V and J genes are TRBV6-5 and TRBJ1-6; 7 bases are a match to TRBD1. J gave up 9 bases and V 7 bases, and 9 bases lay outside the gene matches. The CDR3 sequence is 14 residues long. Per germline, CDR1 MNHEY and CDR2 SVGAGI. The CDR3 here is CASNLKGAGSPLHF. Written as DNA, the CDR3 is TGTGCCAGCAACTTAAAGGGGGCAGGTTCACCCCTCCACTTT.

By sample share, this clonotype is medium-sized. This sequence joins TRBV28 and TRBJ2-2; 9 nucleotides match TRBD1. Trimming at V came to 5 bases and at J to 6 bases, leaving 13 bases not matched to a gene. This CDR3 is built from 17 residues. The germline V gene has CDR1 MDHEN and CDR2 SYDVKM. The CDR3 spells CASSEESDRGYSGELFF. The CDR3 DNA follows: TGTGCCAGCAGTGAGGAATCGGACAGGGGATACTCCGGGGAGCTGTTTTTT.

This clonotype has a count of ten or more. The chain carries TRBV5-5 and TRBJ2-6, with D perhaps TRBD1 (5 bases). CDR3 length: 17 amino acids. Germline V CDR1 and CDR2: SGHKS, YYEKEE (reference sequence). V lost 1 base, J lost 0 bases, and 11 bases lay in between. Here the CDR3 DNA reads TGTGCCAGCAGCTTGATGTCAGGGAACTCTGGGGCCAACGTCCTGACTTTC. Encoded protein: CASSLMSGNSGANVLTF. Full variable domain (outside the CDR3, taken from reference TRBV5-5 and TRBJ2-6): DAGVTQSPTHLIKTRGQQVTLRCSPISGHKSVSWYQQVLGQGPQFIFQYYEKEERGRGNFPDRFSARQFPNYSSELNVNALLLGDSALYLCASSLMSGNSGANVLTFGAGSRLTVL.

In its sample, this clonotype is medium-sized. This chain uses TRBV5-5 with TRBJ1-6; 9 nucleotides agree with TRBD1. This CDR3 has 15 residues. Per the germline V gene, CDR1 is SGHKS and CDR2 is YYEKEE (reference sequence). Trimming cost V 3 bases and J 9 bases; bases outside gene matches: 7. DNA for the CDR3: TGTGCCAGCAGCTCCGGGACAGGGCGGAGTTCACCCCTCCACTTT. This codes for CASSSGTGRSSPLHF.

By sample fraction, this clonotype is medium-sized. The CDR3 nucleotides are TGTGCCAGCAGTTATCGGACGGATAGCAATCAGCCCCAGCATTTT. It codes for CASSYRTDSNQPQHF. The rearrangement links TRBV6-6 to TRBJ1-5, with D hard to call. Germline CDR1 is MNHNY and CDR2 is SVGAGI (reference sequence). V was cut by 3 bases and J by 0 bases, with 9 bases left in between. The CDR3 runs to 15 residues.

This clonotype is medium-sized. This chain connects TRBV29-1 to TRBJ1-2; D is uncertain. The CDR3 has 15 amino acids. V was clipped by 1 base and J by 2 bases, with 14 bases between them. The germline V gene has CDR1 SQVTM and CDR2 ANQGSEA. The CDR3 loop is CSVEVVVRRNYGYTF. DNA for the CDR3: TGCAGCGTTGAAGTCGTTGTGCGGCGGAACTATGGCTACACCTTC. The variable domain in full, with the rest retrieved from reference TRBV29-1 and TRBJ1-2, is SAVISQKPSRDICQRGTSLTIQCQVDSQVTMMFWYRQQPGQSLTLIATANQGSEATYESGFVIDKFPISRPNLTFSTLTVSNMSPEDSSIYLCSVEVVVRRNYGYTFGSGTRLTVV.

This clonotype qualifies as medium-sized (0.01 to 0.1%). This chain joins TRBV5-1 and TRBJ1-5; D is unresolved. The CDR3 loop spans 15 amino acids. Per the germline V gene, CDR1 is SGHRS and CDR2 is YFSETQ. With 0 bases removed from V and 0 bases from J, the gap between germline ends came to 7 bases. The CDR3 DNA is TGCGCCAGCAGCTTGGCTCCGGGTAGCAATCAGCCCCAGCATTTT. As protein: CASSLAPGSNQPQHF.